The present TCR beta chain was sequenced within a study of human T cells and chemical hapten exposure (dated by TCRdb to the early 2020s). Some background on the complete study: For sensitization, 2% DPC in acetone was applied to an approximately 2 cm by approximately 2 cm area of upper inner arm skin. This study followed changes in the peripheral blood TCR repertoire in vivo during primary and secondary sensitization of alopecia patients to the hapten diphenylcyclopropenone (DPC). Alopecia areata with under or over 50% scalp involvement, alopecia totalis and alopecia universalis were represented in the patient cohort, which was mostly female. Twenty-nine alopecia patients gave blood for TCR sequencing at one to four time points (pre-sensitization, 2, 6 and 24 weeks). Patients additionally received weekly therapeutic DPC doses to the scalp throughout the approximately 25-week study period. Patch testing on the upper back used Finn chambers containing 0.01% DPC, with scoring done after 6 days according to International Contact Dermatitis Research Group standards. Libraries were pooled for sequencing, and per-sample TCR yields varied mainly because of small differences in library volumes within the pool. Blood was sampled from patients pre-sensitization (week 0) and at 2, 6 and about 24 weeks after DPC sensitization.

The sample's time point label is to be understood as: patch test 2, 6 weeks after DPC sensitization. The sample's treatment or condition label is to be understood as: therapeutic diphenylcyclopropenone sensitization with weekly scalp DPC. At each patch-test visit, blood was drawn before the patch test was applied. Patients were eligible if aged 18 to 70, diagnosed with alopecia and judged suitable for DPC therapy, and pregnant patients were excluded. Total RNA was extracted from unfractionated whole blood that had been collected in Tempus Blood RNA tubes. Many counts were recorded for this clonotype. Its binding antigen is unknown. Base qualities are not provided; no much larger clone lies one nucleotide away. The cysteine opens and the phenylalanine closes a CDR3 of 14 amino acids. Only the CDR3 region is kept as DNA, spanning 42 bases read in frame from base 1. At the junction V is shortened by 5 bases and J by 5 bases; bases outside the gene matches: 6. The germline V gene specifies SGHAT as CDR1 and FQNNGV as CDR2.

Preparation of the library involved RACE. The sample was run on a NextSeq 500. During library preparation, unique molecular identifiers were attached to individual cDNA molecules so that TCRs could be counted quantitatively and reproducibly. From each blood RNA sample, both TCR alpha and TCR beta chains were sequenced. The source study handled its data this way. A median of about 87,000 TCRs per sample was observed, with a range of 23,224 to 690,600. The Decombinator software suite was used to annotate V, J and CDR3 in the TCR reads. For the PS versus PT1 abundance plots, all samples were subsampled to the same number of TCRs (28,000). TCRs were defined as expanded if absent before sensitization and observed at least eight times at the 2-week time point. TCRdb trimmed the raw reads at Q25, called clones with MiXCR and kept productive beta chains. Rows are combined by CDR3 protein, so each entry shows the most common genes and DNA. TCRdb, rather than the study authors, made the V and J calls. Here the sample has roughly 52,000 distinct CDR3 sequences; more than 9% occur a single time. The top ten clones comprise under 2% of the sample.

General conclusions and limits of the study: Repeated subsampling changed both the strength of the expansion versus patch-test correlation and the threshold at which the correlation became significant. DPC sensitization did not change how many TCRs were above 1 in 1000 frequency, and no evidence was found of alterations in global repertoire structure. The number of PT1 expanded TCRs positively correlated with patch test score, significant at thresholds 8, 16 and 32 but not 4. Expanded TCRs formed significantly more large CDR3 similarity clusters than pre-sensitization or healthy control sets, consistent with antigen-driven responses. All patients had alopecia, a presumed autoimmune disease, so their immune response might differ from that of healthy individuals.

This receptor was taken from a woman aged 45-60 years with alopecia areata. Some clones in this sample may be carry-over from other donors' samples. The chain is made from TRBV11-2 and TRBJ2-7, and TRBD1 aligns with 10 junction nucleotides. Here the sequenced sample was whole blood, taken in connection with sensitization to the hapten diphenylcyclopropenone (DPC). The nucleotide sequence reads as follows: TGTGCCAGCAGCCCGACAGGGGGCGGGAACGAGCAGTACTTC. It specifies CASSPTGGGNEQYF.